The 13 T cell receptor beta chains in this list originate from one sample, sequenced in a study of T cell responses to AZD1222 COVID-19 vaccine. Repertoires were generated with immunoSEQ multiplex PCR, while TCRdb's copy carries only in-frame clones and drops some. The sample holds 150,000 to 250,000 clones, around 93% seen once. This specimen consisted of peripheral blood, obtained 28 days after the second AZD1222 dose. The receptors come from an adult who received the AZD1222 COVID-19 vaccine.

The chain recombines TRBV6-5 with TRBJ1-1, with 9 bases that match TRBD1. CDR1 is MNHEY, CDR2 SVGAGI, per germline. CDR3 size: 15 residues. The V segment lost 8 bases and the J segment 1 base; nucleotides outside the gene matches: 8. CDR3 protein: CASGPTGGRNTEAFF. The CDR3 nucleotides are TGTGCCAGCGGACCGACAGGGGGACGGAACACTGAAGCTTTCTTT.

This clone was counted a few times. The chain uses TRBV2 and TRBJ2-5, with D uncertain. V gave up 7 bases and J gave up 1 base, with 7 bases separating them. This CDR3 comprises 12 residues. Per the germline V gene, CDR1 is SNHLY and CDR2 is FYNNEI. CDR3 residues: CASTPVQETQYF. The CDR3 DNA sequence: TGTGCCAGCACCCCAGTCCAAGAGACCCAGTACTTC.

The chain joins TRBV4-3 to TRBJ2-7, with D possibly being TRBD1 or TRBD2 (5 bases each). The germline gives CDR1 LGHNA, CDR2 YSLEER. The CDR3 length is 14 residues. Trimming left V 3 bases short and J 4 bases short, with 13 bases between. For the CDR3, the DNA is TGCGCCAGCAGCCACAGGGTGGGAGATTACGAGCAGTACTTC. Translating it yields CASSHRVGDYEQYF.

This chain uses TRBV2 with TRBJ2-7; D is unresolved. Germline CDR1 is SNHLY and CDR2 is FYNNEI. V lost 8 bases, J lost 2 bases, and 10 bases lay in between. The CDR3 consists of 12 residues. CDR3 bases: TGTGCCAGCCAATTTTCCCCCTACGAGCAGTACTTC. This encodes CASQFSPYEQYF.

The chain links TRBV27 to TRBJ1-2; D possibly corresponds to TRBD1 (5 bases). The germline V and J ends were trimmed by 3 bases and 2 bases, with 7 bases remaining between them. The germline CDR1 and CDR2 sequences are MNHEY and SMNVEV (reference sequence). The CDR3 length is 13 residues. The CDR3 region has the DNA TGTGCCAGCAGTTTGGGGGAGAACTATGGCTACACCTTC. Its translation is CASSLGENYGYTF.

The rearrangement links TRBV3-1 (or the pseudogene TRBV3-2) to TRBJ2-3; D tentatively reads TRBD1 or TRBD2 (6 bases each). The CDR3 consists of 16 residues. V was pared by 1 base and J by 1 base, with 12 bases between. From germline, CDR1 is LGHDT and CDR2 YNNKEL (reference sequence). As DNA, the CDR3 is TGTGCCAGCAGCCAAGGGAGCCGGGGGCGCACAGATACGCAGTATTTT. It is translated as CASSQGSRGRTDTQYF.

V and J are TRBV4-3 and TRBJ1-5, with D unresolved. CDR1 is LGHNA, CDR2 YSLEER, per germline. The CDR3 sequence is 13 residues long. V shed 6 bases and J shed 3 bases, with 9 bases lying between them. The CDR3: CASSREVNQPQHF. Written as DNA, the CDR3 is TGCGCCAGCAGTCGGGAGGTCAATCAGCCCCAGCATTTT.

The rearrangement links TRBV7-2 to TRBJ2-5, with 11 bases that match TRBD2. From germline, CDR1 is SGHTA and CDR2 FQGNSA. The CDR3 length is 16 residues. V dropped 2 bases and J dropped 2; count of bases not matched to a gene: 4. The CDR3 nucleotides are TGTGCCAGCAGCTTATCTACTAGCGGGGGTCAAGAGACCCAGTACTTC. It yields the protein CASSLSTSGGQETQYF.

CDR3 in amino acids: CASNLGGRYEQYF. The CDR3 DNA follows: TGTGCCAGCAACCTAGGGGGCCGTTACGAGCAGTACTTC. The gene calls are TRBV6-5 and TRBJ2-7, with TRBD1 matching over 7 bases. CDR1 and CDR2 (germline): MNHEY, SVGAGI. Losses at the gene ends were 7 bases for V and 4 bases for J; bases not matched to a gene: 7. This CDR3 comprises 13 residues.

Concerning this clone itself: Different DNA sequences within this sample yield the same CDR3. This chain connects TRBV5-1 to TRBJ1-1; no clear D gene. Per germline, CDR1 SGHRS and CDR2 YFSETQ. The CDR3 runs 14 residues. The V and J ends lost 2 bases and 1 base respectively, with 9 bases between them. In DNA form, the CDR3 reads TGCGCCAGCAGCTTTCGGAGTCCGAACACTGAAGCTTTCTTT. This codes for CASSFRSPNTEAFF.

V usage is TRBV3-1 (or the pseudogene TRBV3-2) and J usage is TRBJ1-2; TRBD1 matches 7 bases. Germline V lookup: CDR1 LGHDT, CDR2 YNNKEL (reference sequence). Trimming took 4 bases from V and 4 from J; bases not matched to a gene: 3. This CDR3 contains 13 residues. DNA of the CDR3: TGTGCCAGCAGCCCCCGGGACAGCTATGGCTACACCTTC. Protein: CASSPRDSYGYTF.

V usage is TRBV4-3 and J usage is TRBJ2-7; D is perhaps TRBD2 (5 bases). Between the trimmed V and J ends, which lost 0 bases and 2 bases, there was a span of 11 bases. This CDR3 is 15 amino acids long. Germline CDR1 LGHNA, CDR2 YSLEER. CDR3 DNA: TGCGCCAGCAGCCAAGATCCTCTGGAGGCCTACGAGCAGTACTTC. Protein sequence: CASSQDPLEAYEQYF.

The chain recombines TRBV18 with TRBJ1-1; D unclear. Trimming removed 2 bases from V and 1 base from J, with 8 bases in between. The CDR3 runs 14 residues. Germline V lookup: CDR1 KGHSH, CDR2 LQKENI. Here the CDR3 reads CASSPSSKNTEAFF. In DNA, the CDR3 is TGTGCCAGCTCACCAAGTTCTAAGAACACTGAAGCTTTCTTT.